These 15 T cell receptor beta chains came from one sample sequenced in a study of technical replicates of blood from several donors. Profiling relied on immunoSEQ multiplex PCR, and the TCRdb table lists in-frame clones only, not all of them. The sample includes 65,000 to 90,000 clones, 93% of them seen just once. What was sequenced was T cells isolated from PBMCs. The source is a human donor in good health.

The rearrangement uses TRBV9 and TRBJ2-7, with 7 bases fitting TRBD2. The CDR3 is 14 amino acids. Germline V gene sequence: CDR1 SGDLS, CDR2 YYNGEE. With 0 bases clipped from V and 2 bases from J, the junction kept 2 bases outside the gene matches. The CDR3 DNA reads as TGTGCCAGCAGCGTAGGACTAGCTGCCTACGAGCAGTACTTC. Translation gives CASSVGLAAYEQYF.

This clone was counted once. The chain links TRBV11-2 to TRBJ1-2, with D perhaps TRBD1 (5 bases). Germline loops: CDR1 SGHAT, CDR2 FQNNGV. This CDR3 spans 16 amino acids. The V end lost 5 bases, the J end lost 4 bases, and 20 bases lay between the germline ends. The CDR3 sequence: CASSEREGIIGYGYTF. The CDR3 bases are TGTGCCAGCAGCGAGAGGGAGGGGATTATAGGCTATGGCTACACCTTC.

CDR3 DNA sequence: TGCGCCAGCAGCCAAGGGACAGGGGGCAACACTGAAGCTTTCTTT. This encodes CASSQGTGGNTEAFF. J is TRBJ1-1 and V is TRBV5-1, with TRBD1 identical over 12 bases. Losses at the gene ends were 4 bases for V and 2 bases for J; bases not matched to a gene: 3. CDR1 is SGHRS and CDR2 is YFSETQ in the germline V gene. The CDR3 consists of 15 residues.

The V and J genes are TRBV6-1 and TRBJ2-7, with 7 bases lining up with TRBD2. Trimming at V came to 0 bases and at J to 5 bases, leaving 7 bases not matched to a gene. From germline, CDR1 is MNHNS and CDR2 SASEGT. The CDR3 runs 15 residues. CDR3 DNA: TGTGCCAGCAGTGAAGCGAGGACTAGTTTCCACGAGCAGTACTTC. It translates to CASSEARTSFHEQYF.

The genes are TRBV7-9 and TRBJ1-3; 12 nucleotides align to TRBD1. CDR3 size: 16 residues. V was clipped by 5 bases and J by 3 bases; unmatched bases: 5. Germline V gene lookup returns CDR1 SEHNR and CDR2 FQNEAQ (reference sequence). CDR3 nucleotides: TGTGCCAGCAGCCTCGGGACAGGGGGCTTTGGAAACACCATATATTTT. Translating it yields CASSLGTGGFGNTIYF.

The rearrangement uses TRBV6-6 and TRBJ1-2; weak D call: TRBD1 (6 bases). The CDR3 has 13 residues. The germline gives CDR1 MNHNY, CDR2 SVGAGI (reference sequence). V gave up 6 bases and J gave up 4 bases, with 12 bases separating them. CDR3 sequence reads: CASREGEVYGYTF. The CDR3 nucleotides read TGTGCCAGCAGAGAGGGGGAAGTCTATGGCTACACCTTC.

The chain joins TRBV5-1 to TRBJ2-7; possibly TRBD2 for D (6 bases). Germline-derived CDR1 and CDR2 are SGHRS and YFSETQ. Deletions cut 0 bases from V and 4 bases from J, with 11 bases between. The CDR3 covers 14 residues. This CDR3 reads CASSLGMGGYEQYF. CDR3 in DNA: TGCGCCAGCAGCTTGGGCATGGGGGGTTACGAGCAGTACTTC.

This chain uses TRBV12-5 with TRBJ1-1; 9 nucleotides align to TRBD1. J lost 2 bases, V lost 2 bases, and 21 bases had no gene match. In germline, CDR1 is LGHNT, CDR2 FRNRAP. The CDR3 totals 21 residues. The CDR3 sequence is CASGLSRRDRDSVISNTEAFF. The CDR3 DNA follows: TGTGCTAGTGGTTTGTCTCGTAGGGACAGGGACAGCGTTATCTCTAACACTGAAGCTTTCTTT.

This clone appeared once. This chain joins TRBV19 and TRBJ1-4; D is unclear. The V end lost 1 base, the J end lost 0 bases, and 6 bases lay between the germline ends. Germline lookup yields CDR1 LNHDA and CDR2 SQIVND (reference sequence). The CDR3 length is 15 residues. CDR3 bases: TGTGCCAGTAGTATAGGAACAGCAACTAATGAAAAACTGTTTTTT. It codes for CASSIGTATNEKLFF.

The CDR3 DNA reads TGTGCCAGTAGTGCGGACAGGGACCAGAACACTGAAGCTTTCTTT. The encoded protein is CASSADRDQNTEAFF. This chain uses TRBV19 with TRBJ1-1; TRBD1 aligns across 8 bases. The CDR3 totals 15 residues. The V gene end was trimmed by 5 bases and the J gene end by 1 base; junction bases not matched to a gene: 6. Germline V gives CDR1 LNHDA, CDR2 SQIVND (reference sequence).

This CDR3 reads CASSLMFETNYGYTF. The CDR3 DNA reads TGTGCCAGCAGCTTGATGTTCGAGACTAACTATGGCTACACCTTC. The chain is built from TRBV5-4 and TRBJ1-2; no firm D call. The V gene lost 1 base and the J gene lost 0 bases, with 10 bases spanning the gap. The CDR3 totals 15 residues. From germline, CDR1 is SGHNT and CDR2 YYREEE (reference sequence).

In this sample, this clone turned up a few times. The chain carries TRBV2 and TRBJ2-1; weak D call: TRBD2 (5 bases). Trimming removed 7 bases from V and 1 base from J, with 11 bases in between. This CDR3 region has 14 residues. The germline V gene has CDR1 SNHLY and CDR2 FYNNEI. In DNA, the CDR3 is TGTGCCAGCATCCAGAGCGGATCCTACAATGAGCAGTTCTTC. Its translation: CASIQSGSYNEQFF.

This clone was picked up a small number of times. This rearrangement joins TRBV13 to TRBJ1-1, with TRBD1 identical over 8 bases. This CDR3 is built from 13 residues. V shed 5 bases and J 7 bases; nucleotides not matched to a gene: 6. The germline gives CDR1 PRHDT, CDR2 FYEKMQ (reference sequence). The CDR3 reads CASSTSRGHEAFF. CDR3 DNA: TGTGCCAGCAGCACGAGCAGGGGGCATGAAGCTTTCTTT.

V and J are TRBV28 and TRBJ2-7; the D gene is possibly TRBD1 (6 bases). The V gene's germline CDR1 is MDHEN and CDR2 SYDVKM. The CDR3 loop spans 13 amino acids. V was clipped by 10 bases and J by 1 base, with 14 bases between them. This CDR3 is CATRRTVSYEQYF. CDR3 sequence (DNA): TGTGCCACCAGAAGGACAGTATCCTACGAGCAGTACTTC.

This chain joins TRBV18 and TRBJ1-6; TRBD1 is a possible D gene (5 bases). The CDR3 consists of 14 residues. Germline V gene data show CDR1 as KGHSH and CDR2 as LQKENI. V was shortened by 3 bases and J by 8 bases, with 11 bases between the two germline ends. The CDR3 sequence is CASSPTANDSPLHF. The DNA of the CDR3 is TGTGCCAGCTCACCGACAGCGAACGATTCACCCCTCCACTTT.